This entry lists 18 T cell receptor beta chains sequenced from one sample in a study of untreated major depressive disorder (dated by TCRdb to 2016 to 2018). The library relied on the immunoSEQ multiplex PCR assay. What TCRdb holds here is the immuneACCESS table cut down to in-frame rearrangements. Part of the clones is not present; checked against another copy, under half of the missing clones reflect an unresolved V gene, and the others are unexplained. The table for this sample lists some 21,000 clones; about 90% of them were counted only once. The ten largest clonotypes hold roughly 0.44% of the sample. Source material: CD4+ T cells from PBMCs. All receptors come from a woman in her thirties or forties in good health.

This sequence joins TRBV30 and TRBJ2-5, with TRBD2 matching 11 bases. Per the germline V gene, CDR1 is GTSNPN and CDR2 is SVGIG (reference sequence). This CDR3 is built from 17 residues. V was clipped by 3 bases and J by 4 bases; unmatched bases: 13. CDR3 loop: CAWSAGTSGSWGETQYF. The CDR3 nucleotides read TGTGCCTGGAGCGCTGGGACTAGCGGTTCCTGGGGAGAGACCCAGTACTTC.

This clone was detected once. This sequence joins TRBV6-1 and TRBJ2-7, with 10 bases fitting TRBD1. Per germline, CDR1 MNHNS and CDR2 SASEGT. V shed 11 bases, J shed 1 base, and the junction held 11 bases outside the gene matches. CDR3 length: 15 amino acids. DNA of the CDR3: TGTGCCGCCTCCTCGGGACAGGGGATTTCCTACGAGCAGTACGTC. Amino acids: CAASSGQGISYEQYV.

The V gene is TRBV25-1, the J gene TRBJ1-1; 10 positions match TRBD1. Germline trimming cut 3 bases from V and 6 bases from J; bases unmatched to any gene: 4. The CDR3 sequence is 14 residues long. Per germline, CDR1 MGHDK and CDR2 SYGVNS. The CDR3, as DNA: TGTGCCAGCAGTGAGGGGACAGGGGCTCCTGAAGCTTTCTTT. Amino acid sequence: CASSEGTGAPEAFF.

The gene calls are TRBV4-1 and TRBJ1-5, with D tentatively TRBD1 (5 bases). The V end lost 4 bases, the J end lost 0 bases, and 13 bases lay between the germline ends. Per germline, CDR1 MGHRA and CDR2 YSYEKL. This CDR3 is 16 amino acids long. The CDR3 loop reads CASSPGPLYSNQPQHF. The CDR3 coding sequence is TGCGCCAGCAGCCCGGGGCCTCTTTATAGCAATCAGCCCCAGCATTTT.

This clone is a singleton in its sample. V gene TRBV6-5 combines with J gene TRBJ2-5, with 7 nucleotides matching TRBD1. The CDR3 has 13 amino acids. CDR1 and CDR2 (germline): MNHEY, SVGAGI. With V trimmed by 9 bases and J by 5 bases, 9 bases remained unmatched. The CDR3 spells CASRQGRSETQYF. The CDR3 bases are TGTGCCAGTCGACAGGGTCGGTCGGAGACCCAGTACTTC.

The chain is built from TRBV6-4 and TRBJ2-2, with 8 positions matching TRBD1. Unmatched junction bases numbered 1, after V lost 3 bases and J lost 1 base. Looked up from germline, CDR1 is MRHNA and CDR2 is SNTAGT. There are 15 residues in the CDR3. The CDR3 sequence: CASSEGQGNTGELFF. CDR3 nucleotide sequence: TGTGCCAGCAGTGAAGGACAGGGGAACACCGGGGAGCTGTTTTTT.

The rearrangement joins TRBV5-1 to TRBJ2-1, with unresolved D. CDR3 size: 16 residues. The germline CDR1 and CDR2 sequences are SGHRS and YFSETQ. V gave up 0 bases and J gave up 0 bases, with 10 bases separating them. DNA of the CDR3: TGCGCCAGCAGCTTGGGAGGCCAGAGCTCCTACAATGAGCAGTTCTTC. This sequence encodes CASSLGGQSSYNEQFF.

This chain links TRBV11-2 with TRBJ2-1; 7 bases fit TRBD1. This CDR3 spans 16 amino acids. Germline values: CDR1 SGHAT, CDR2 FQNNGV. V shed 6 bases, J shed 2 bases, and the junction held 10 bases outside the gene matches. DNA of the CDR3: TGTGCCAGCAGTTCTCTTAGGGGGCGGGCCTACAATGAGCAGTTCTTC. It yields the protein CASSSLRGRAYNEQFF.

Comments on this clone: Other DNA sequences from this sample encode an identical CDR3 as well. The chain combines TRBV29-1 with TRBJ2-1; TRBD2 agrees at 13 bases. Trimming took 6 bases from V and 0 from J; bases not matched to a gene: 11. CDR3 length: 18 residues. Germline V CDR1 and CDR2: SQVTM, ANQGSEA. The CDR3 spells CSVQGTSGTQSSYNEQFF. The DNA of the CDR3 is TGCAGCGTCCAAGGGACTAGCGGGACCCAGAGCTCCTACAATGAGCAGTTCTTC.

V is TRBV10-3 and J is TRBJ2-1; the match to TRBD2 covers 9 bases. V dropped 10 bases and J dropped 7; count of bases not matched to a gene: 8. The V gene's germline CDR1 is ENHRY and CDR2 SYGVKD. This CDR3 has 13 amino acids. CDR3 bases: TGTGCCACCCATAGCGGGGGAGGAAATGAGCAGTTCTTC. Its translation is CATHSGGGNEQFF.

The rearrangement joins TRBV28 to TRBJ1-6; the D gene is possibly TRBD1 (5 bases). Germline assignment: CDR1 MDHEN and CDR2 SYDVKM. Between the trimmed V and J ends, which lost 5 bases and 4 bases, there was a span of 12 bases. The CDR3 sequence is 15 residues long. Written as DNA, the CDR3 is TGTGCCAGCAGTGAACGAGGGGCTTATAATTCACCCCTCCACTTT. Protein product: CASSERGAYNSPLHF. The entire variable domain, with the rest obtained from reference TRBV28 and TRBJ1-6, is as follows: DVKVTQSSRYLVKRTGEKVFLECVQDMDHENMFWYRQDPGLGLRLIYFSYDVKMKEKGDIPEGYSVSREKKERFSLILESASTNQTSMYLCASSERGAYNSPLHFGNGTRLTVT.

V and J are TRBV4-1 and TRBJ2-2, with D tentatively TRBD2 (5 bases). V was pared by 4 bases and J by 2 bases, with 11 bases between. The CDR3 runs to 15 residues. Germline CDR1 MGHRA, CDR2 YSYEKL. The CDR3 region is CASSPGLPNTGELFF. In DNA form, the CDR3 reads TGCGCCAGCAGCCCAGGACTGCCCAACACCGGGGAGCTGTTTTTT.

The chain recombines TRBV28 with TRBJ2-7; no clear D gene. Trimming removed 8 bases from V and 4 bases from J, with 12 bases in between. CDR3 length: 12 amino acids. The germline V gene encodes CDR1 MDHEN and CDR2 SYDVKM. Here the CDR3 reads CASALGPYEQYF. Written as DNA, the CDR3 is TGTGCCAGCGCCCTCGGCCCGTACGAGCAGTACTTC.

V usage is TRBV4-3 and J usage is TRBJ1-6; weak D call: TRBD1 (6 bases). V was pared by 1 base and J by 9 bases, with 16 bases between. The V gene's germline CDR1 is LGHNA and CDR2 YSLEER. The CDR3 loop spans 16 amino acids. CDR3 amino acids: CASSQVGRGQISPLHF. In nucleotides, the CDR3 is TGCGCCAGCAGCCAAGTAGGCCGGGGGCAGATTTCACCCCTCCACTTT.

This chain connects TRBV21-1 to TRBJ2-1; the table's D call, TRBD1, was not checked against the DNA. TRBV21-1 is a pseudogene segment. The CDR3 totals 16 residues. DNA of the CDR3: TGTGCCCCTGAGACCGGGACAGGGGCCCCCAGCAATGAGCAGTTCTTC. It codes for CAPETGTGAPSNEQFF.

In DNA, the CDR3 is TGTGCCAGCAGCTTAATAGTCGGGGACAGGAGCTCCTATAATTCACCCCTCCACTTT. It translates to CASSLIVGDRSSYNSPLHF. The chain links TRBV5-6 to TRBJ1-6; 8 bases map to TRBD1. Germline V gene lookup returns CDR1 SGHDT and CDR2 YYEEEE. The CDR3 totals 19 residues. The V and J ends lost 2 bases and 0 bases, in that order; junction bases with no gene match: 10.

The CDR3 region is CASSDWGRYEQYF. The CDR3 DNA sequence: TGTGCCAGCAGTGACTGGGGGCGGTACGAGCAGTACTTC. The rearrangement joins TRBV2 to TRBJ2-7, with a possible D match to TRBD1 (6 bases). Germline CDR1 SNHLY, CDR2 FYNNEI. CDR3 length equals 13 residues. V shed 3 bases and J shed 4 bases, with 10 bases lying between them.

CDR3 in DNA: TGTGCCAGCAGCCCGGGACAGGGAATGGTGCAGCCCCAGCATTTT. It yields the protein CASSPGQGMVQPQHF. The chain is built from TRBV11-2 and TRBJ1-5; TRBD1 matches at 9 bases. V shed 5 bases, J shed 7 bases, and the junction held 9 bases outside the gene matches. The CDR3 totals 15 residues. Germline loops: CDR1 SGHAT, CDR2 FQNNGV.